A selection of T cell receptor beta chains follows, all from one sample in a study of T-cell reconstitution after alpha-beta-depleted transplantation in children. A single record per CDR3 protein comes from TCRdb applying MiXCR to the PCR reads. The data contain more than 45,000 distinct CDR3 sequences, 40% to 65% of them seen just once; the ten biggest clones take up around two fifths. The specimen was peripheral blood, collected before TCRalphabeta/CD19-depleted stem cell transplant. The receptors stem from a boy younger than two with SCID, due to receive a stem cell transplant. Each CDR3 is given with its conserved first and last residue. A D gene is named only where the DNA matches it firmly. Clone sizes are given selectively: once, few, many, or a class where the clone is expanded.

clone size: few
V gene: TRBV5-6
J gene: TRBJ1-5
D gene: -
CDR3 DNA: TGTGCCAGTCAGCTAGGGACTGGGCAGCCCCAGCATTTT
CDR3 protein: CASQLGTGQPQHF

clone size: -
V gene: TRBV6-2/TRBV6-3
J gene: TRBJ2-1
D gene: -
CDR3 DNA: TGTGCCAGCCGCTTACTGGGGGCGGGGACCTCCTACAATGAGCAGTTCTTC
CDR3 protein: CASRLLGAGTSYNEQFF

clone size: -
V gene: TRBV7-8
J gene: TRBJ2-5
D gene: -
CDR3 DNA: TGTGCCAGCAGCCGAACCCGGGGGAGGTTAGGAGAGACCCAGTACTTC
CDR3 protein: CASSRTRGRLGETQYF

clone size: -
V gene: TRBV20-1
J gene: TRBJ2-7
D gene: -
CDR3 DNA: TGCAGTGCTAGACATCTCCGTATGGACAGTTTCTCCTACGAGCAGTACTTC
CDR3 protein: CSARHLRMDSFSYEQYF

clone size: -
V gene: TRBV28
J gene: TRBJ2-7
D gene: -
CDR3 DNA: TGTGCCAGCAATACCATAGGGGCCTCCTACGAGCAGTACTTC
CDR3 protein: CASNTIGASYEQYF

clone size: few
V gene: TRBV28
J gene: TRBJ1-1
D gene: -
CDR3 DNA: TGTGCCAGCAGTTTACCGGGGGAGAGCACTGAAGCTTTCTTT
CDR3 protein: CASSLPGESTEAFF

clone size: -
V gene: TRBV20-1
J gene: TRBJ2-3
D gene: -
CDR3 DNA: TGCAGTACTTATACATACGTCACCGGGGATTATACGCAGTATTTT
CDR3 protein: CSTYTYVTGDYTQYF

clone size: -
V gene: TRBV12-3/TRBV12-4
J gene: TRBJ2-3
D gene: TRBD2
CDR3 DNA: TGTGCCAGCAGGCCTAGCGGGGGGATAAATGAGCAGTTCTTT
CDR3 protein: CASRPSGGINEQFF

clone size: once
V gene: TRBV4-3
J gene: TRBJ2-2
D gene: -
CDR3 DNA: TGCGCCAGCAGCCAGGCCGGGGAGCTGTTTTTT
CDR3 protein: CASSQAGELFF

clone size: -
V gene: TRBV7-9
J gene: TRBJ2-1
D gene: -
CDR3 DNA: TGTGCCAGCAGCCCACACAATGAGCAGTTCTTC
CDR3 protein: CASSPHNEQFF

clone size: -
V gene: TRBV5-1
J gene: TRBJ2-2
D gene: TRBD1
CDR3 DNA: TGCGCCAGCAGCATACAGGGGGCGAACACCGGGGAGCTGTTTTTT
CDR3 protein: CASSIQGANTGELFF

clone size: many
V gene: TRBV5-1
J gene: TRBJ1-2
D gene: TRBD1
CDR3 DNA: TGCGCCAGCAGCTTGGACGGACAGGGGGCCTATGGCTACACCTTC
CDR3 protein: CASSLDGQGAYGYTF

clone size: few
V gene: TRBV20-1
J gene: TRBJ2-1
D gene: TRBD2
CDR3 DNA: TGCAGTGCTGACGGACTAGCGGGGATCAATGAGCAGTTCTTC
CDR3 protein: CSADGLAGINEQFF

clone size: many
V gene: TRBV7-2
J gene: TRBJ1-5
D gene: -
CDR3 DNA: TGTGCCAGCAGCTTAAACCCCCCGGGTTATAGCAATCAGCCCCAGCATTTT
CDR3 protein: CASSLNPPGYSNQPQHF

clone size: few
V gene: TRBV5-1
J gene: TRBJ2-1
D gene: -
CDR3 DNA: TGCGCCAGCAGCTTGGGGCCCCTTAGCTCCTACAATGAGCAGTTCTTC
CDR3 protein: CASSLGPLSSYNEQFF

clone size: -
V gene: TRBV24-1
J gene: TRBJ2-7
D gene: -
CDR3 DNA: TGTGCCACCAGTGACGCCCGACTAGTCGTCCACGAGCAGTACTTC
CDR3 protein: CATSDARLVVHEQYF

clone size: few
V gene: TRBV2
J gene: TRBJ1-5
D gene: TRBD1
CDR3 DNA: TGTGCCAGCACTCTCCTGACAGGGAATCAGCCCCAGCATTTT
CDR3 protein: CASTLLTGNQPQHF

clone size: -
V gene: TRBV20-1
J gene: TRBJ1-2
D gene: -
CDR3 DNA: TGCAGTGCTAGACAGGTGTCCTATGGCTACACCTTC
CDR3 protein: CSARQVSYGYTF

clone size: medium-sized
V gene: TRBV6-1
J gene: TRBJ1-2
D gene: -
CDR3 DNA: TGTGCCAGCAGTGAGGGGTGGGTTAATGGCTACACCTTC
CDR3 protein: CASSEGWVNGYTF

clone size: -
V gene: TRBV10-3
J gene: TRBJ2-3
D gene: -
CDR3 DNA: TGTGCCATCAGCGACCGGGGGCAGACGTTCACAGATACGCAGTATTTT
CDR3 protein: CAISDRGQTFTDTQYF

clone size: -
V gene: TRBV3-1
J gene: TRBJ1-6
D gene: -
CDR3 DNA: TGTGCCAGCAGCCCTCCACAGTCAAATTCACCCCTCCACTTT
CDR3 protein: CASSPPQSNSPLHF

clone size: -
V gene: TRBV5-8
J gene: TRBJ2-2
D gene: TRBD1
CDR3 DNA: TGTGCCAGCAGCCGCGGACAGGGTCCCACCGGGGAGCTGTTTTTT
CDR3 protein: CASSRGQGPTGELFF

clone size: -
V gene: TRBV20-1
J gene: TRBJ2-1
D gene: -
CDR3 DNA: TGCAGTGCTAGCCGGGTTGCATACAATGAGCAGTTCTTC
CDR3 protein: CSASRVAYNEQFF

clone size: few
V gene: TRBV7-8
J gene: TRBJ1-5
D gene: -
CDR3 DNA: TGTGCCAGCAGCTCGGGGAGGGGTCAGCCCCAGCATTTT
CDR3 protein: CASSSGRGQPQHF

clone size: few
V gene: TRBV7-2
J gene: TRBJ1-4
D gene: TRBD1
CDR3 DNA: TGTGCCAGCAGCCCCGGGGACAGGGCTGAAAAACTGTTTTTT
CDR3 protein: CASSPGDRAEKLFF

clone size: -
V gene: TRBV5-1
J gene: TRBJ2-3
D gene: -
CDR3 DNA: TGCGCCAGCAGCTTGGAATCTGTTATGGATACGCAGTATTTT
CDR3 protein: CASSLESVMDTQYF

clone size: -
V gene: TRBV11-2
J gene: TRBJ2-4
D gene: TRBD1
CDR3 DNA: TGTGCCAGCAGCATGGGACAGTTGAGGAACATTCAGTACTTC
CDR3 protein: CASSMGQLRNIQYF

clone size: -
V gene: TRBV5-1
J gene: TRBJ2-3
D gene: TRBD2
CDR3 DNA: TGCGCCAGCAGCTTGGCAAGCCTAGCGGGGGGGCGGGATACGCAGTATTTT
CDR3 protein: CASSLASLAGGRDTQYF